This T cell receptor (beta chain) is from a study of T-cell memory formation after mild COVID-19. In the study overall: TCR clusters mostly belonged to single donors.

Employing constant-segment primers, 5'RACE generated TCR alpha and TCR beta cDNA libraries bearing sample barcodes and UMIs. TCRdb re-called the 5' RACE reads with MiXCR, one entry per CDR3 protein. The data contain some 290,000 distinct CDR3 sequences, 16% of them singletons. The CDR3 has 17 amino acids. V shed 3 bases, J shed 4 bases, and the junction held 6 bases outside the gene matches. The germline V gene has CDR1 SEHNR and CDR2 FQNEAQ (reference sequence). General study findings and limits: While clones contracting from day 15 to 85 were balanced between CD4 and CD8, later expanders leaned CD4+.

Details on this clonotype: The antigen remains unidentified.

This chain links TRBV7-9 with TRBJ2-1; TRBD2 matches at 13 bases. The source material was PBMCs or a T cell subset sorted from them (not recorded which). This sequence was found in a man aged 18 to 35 who had mild COVID-19 (a few samples of this study predate the infection). Cell type and time point are not known. The CDR3 loop is CASSFTSGGAWYNEQFF. CDR3 in DNA: TGTGCCAGCAGCTTCACTAGCGGGGGGGCCTGGTACAATGAGCAGTTCTTC.